This T cell receptor beta chain was documented in a study of blood T cells in healthy people across ages. On the study more broadly: Template-switching capture recovered about one barcoded beta molecule per two T cells.

Next came a second PCR, run for about 7 to 12 cycles, which used a sample-barcoded 5' primer along with a J-beta primer mix. MiXCR, run by TCRdb on the 5' RACE reads, gives a single entry per CDR3 protein. The repertoire consists of under 2,000,000 distinct CDR3 sequences, with around half occurring once and the leading ten covering roughly 2.1%. The CDR3 has 15 amino acids. Germline loops: CDR1 SGHAT, CDR2 FQDESV (reference sequence). V was pared by 3 bases and J by 3 bases, with 4 bases of the junction left unmatched. Donors gave 8 to 10 milliliters of peripheral blood apiece. This sequence originates from a woman aged 40 to 50 in good health. The sequencing sample was made of blood. The chain combines TRBV11-1 with TRBJ2-3; 9 bases are a match to TRBD1. CDR3 residues: CASSFPTGGTDTQYF. The CDR3 DNA is TGTGCCAGCAGCTTTCCGACAGGGGGAACAGATACGCAGTATTTT.